Listed below are T cell receptor beta chains from one sample, sequenced in a study of T cells in Graves' hyperthyroidism and ophthalmopathy. Via MiXCR, TCRdb re-called the multiplex PCR reads, giving one row per CDR3 protein. The sample shows a few hundred thousand distinct CDR3 sequences, approximately 15% of them seen only once. Sequencing used blood. The origin of the receptors is a woman aged 25 to 45 with Graves' ophthalmopathy. Each CDR3 is given with its conserved first and last residue. The D gene is left open where the match is weak. Clone size is stated in some rows and not others, as once, few, many or a class when expanded.

len: 17; v_gene: TRBV19; d_gene: TRBD1; abundance: many; j_gene: TRBJ2-2; CDR3aa: CASSMASGGADTGELFF
len: 12; v_gene: TRBV28; d_gene: -; abundance: many; j_gene: TRBJ2-7; CDR3aa: CASSRKGGKQYF
len: 12; v_gene: TRBV6-1; d_gene: -; abundance: many; j_gene: TRBJ1-2; CDR3aa: CASSEIGFGYTF
len: 14; v_gene: TRBV7-9; d_gene: TRBD1; abundance: many; j_gene: TRBJ2-7; CDR3aa: CASSAGQGLAEQYF
len: 16; v_gene: TRBV7-9; d_gene: -; abundance: many; j_gene: TRBJ2-3; CDR3aa: CASSPVAGWSTDTQYF
len: 17; v_gene: TRBV20-1; d_gene: -; abundance: few; j_gene: TRBJ2-4; CDR3aa: CSATELGNQLAKNIQYF
len: 14; v_gene: TRBV20-1; d_gene: TRBD1; abundance: -; j_gene: TRBJ1-1; CDR3aa: CRGTGTGVSAEAFF
len: 15; v_gene: TRBV28; d_gene: -; abundance: many; j_gene: TRBJ1-1; CDR3aa: CASSATRGPGTEAFF
len: 15; v_gene: TRBV3-1; d_gene: -; abundance: many; j_gene: TRBJ2-5; CDR3aa: CASSTLVRHQETQYF
len: 14; v_gene: TRBV7-2; d_gene: TRBD2; abundance: many; j_gene: TRBJ2-1; CDR3aa: CASSPWGGYNEQFF
len: 13; v_gene: TRBV12-3/TRBV12-4; d_gene: -; abundance: many; j_gene: TRBJ1-1; CDR3aa: CASSFKLGIEAFF
len: 16; v_gene: TRBV10-2; d_gene: -; abundance: few; j_gene: TRBJ1-2; CDR3aa: CASSEQGSGGGFGYTF
len: 14; v_gene: TRBV19; d_gene: -; abundance: few; j_gene: TRBJ2-1; CDR3aa: CAGGQPIPSNEQFF
len: 17; v_gene: TRBV11-2; d_gene: -; abundance: many; j_gene: TRBJ2-1; CDR3aa: CASSLGVREGSYNEQFF
len: 15; v_gene: TRBV11-3; d_gene: -; abundance: -; j_gene: TRBJ2-2; CDR3aa: CASSFRGGNTGELFF
len: 15; v_gene: TRBV4-1; d_gene: -; abundance: many; j_gene: TRBJ2-1; CDR3aa: CASSHRTDSYNEQFF
len: 22; v_gene: TRBV6-1; d_gene: -; abundance: many; j_gene: TRBJ1-6; CDR3aa: CASCTPRTIGQSRSSYNSPLHF
len: 15; v_gene: TRBV10-2; d_gene: -; abundance: few; j_gene: TRBJ2-7; CDR3aa: CASSEVTGLRYEQYF
len: 14; v_gene: TRBV12-3/TRBV12-4; d_gene: -; abundance: many; j_gene: TRBJ1-2; CDR3aa: CASRNSGTEDGYTF
len: 15; v_gene: TRBV5-6; d_gene: -; abundance: -; j_gene: TRBJ2-3; CDR3aa: CASSLTGAGTDTQYF
len: 13; v_gene: TRBV24-1; d_gene: -; abundance: -; j_gene: TRBJ1-1; CDR3aa: CATKGGRNTEAFF
len: 13; v_gene: TRBV12-3/TRBV12-4; d_gene: -; abundance: many; j_gene: TRBJ2-1; CDR3aa: CATRGGVHNEQFF
len: 13; v_gene: TRBV19; d_gene: TRBD1; abundance: many; j_gene: TRBJ1-2; CDR3aa: CASSIPTGYGYTF
len: 11; v_gene: TRBV30; d_gene: -; abundance: many; j_gene: TRBJ1-2; CDR3aa: CAWHIRDTSTF
len: 20; v_gene: TRBV10-2; d_gene: TRBD1; abundance: few; j_gene: TRBJ1-5; CDR3aa: CASRDSSQPGQGYSNQPQHF
len: 18; v_gene: TRBV12-3/TRBV12-4; d_gene: TRBD2; abundance: many; j_gene: TRBJ2-5; CDR3aa: CASSPPAGEPNRREAQYF
len: 12; v_gene: TRBV29-1; d_gene: TRBD2; abundance: many; j_gene: TRBJ2-7; CDR3aa: CSAGLASNEQYF
len: 16; v_gene: TRBV5-1; d_gene: TRBD2; abundance: few; j_gene: TRBJ2-2; CDR3aa: CASSRPGGGNTGELFF
len: 15; v_gene: TRBV12-5; d_gene: -; abundance: many; j_gene: TRBJ2-1; CDR3aa: CASGSTGALHNEQFF
len: 14; v_gene: TRBV7-2; d_gene: -; abundance: many; j_gene: TRBJ2-3; CDR3aa: CASSLGLGGDTQYF
len: 12; v_gene: TRBV30; d_gene: -; abundance: many; j_gene: TRBJ2-2; CDR3aa: CAWTLNTGELFF
len: 15; v_gene: TRBV7-6; d_gene: TRBD2; abundance: few; j_gene: TRBJ2-7; CDR3aa: CASSLGTSGGFEQYF
len: 15; v_gene: TRBV5-5; d_gene: -; abundance: many; j_gene: TRBJ1-6; CDR3aa: CASSLSGKLFSPLHF
len: 13; v_gene: TRBV28; d_gene: -; abundance: many; j_gene: TRBJ1-4; CDR3aa: CASSAGSYEKLFF